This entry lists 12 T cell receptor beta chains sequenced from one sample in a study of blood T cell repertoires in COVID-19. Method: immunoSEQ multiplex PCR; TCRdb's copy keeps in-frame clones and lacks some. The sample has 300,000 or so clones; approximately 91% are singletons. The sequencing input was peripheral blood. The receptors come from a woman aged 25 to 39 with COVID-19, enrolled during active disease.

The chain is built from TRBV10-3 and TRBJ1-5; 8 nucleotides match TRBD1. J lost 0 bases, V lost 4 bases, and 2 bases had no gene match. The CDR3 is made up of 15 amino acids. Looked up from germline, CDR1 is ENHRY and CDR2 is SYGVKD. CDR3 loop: CAISGTGGSNQPQHF. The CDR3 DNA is TGTGCCATCAGTGGAACAGGGGGTAGCAATCAGCCCCAGCATTTT.

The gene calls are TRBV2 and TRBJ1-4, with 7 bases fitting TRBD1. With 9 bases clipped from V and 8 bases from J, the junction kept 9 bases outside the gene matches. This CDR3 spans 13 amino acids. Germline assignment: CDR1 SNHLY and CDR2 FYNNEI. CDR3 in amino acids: CASQTGLGEKLFF. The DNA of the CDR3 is TGTGCCAGTCAGACAGGGTTAGGCGAAAAACTGTTTTTT.

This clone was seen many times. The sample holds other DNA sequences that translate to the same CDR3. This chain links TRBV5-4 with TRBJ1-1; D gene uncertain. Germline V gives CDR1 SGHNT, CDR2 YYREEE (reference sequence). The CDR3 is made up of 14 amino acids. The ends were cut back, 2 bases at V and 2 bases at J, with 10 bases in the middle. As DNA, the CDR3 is TGTGCCAGCAGCTTCTCGACGGGAAACACTGAAGCTTTCTTT. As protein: CASSFSTGNTEAFF.

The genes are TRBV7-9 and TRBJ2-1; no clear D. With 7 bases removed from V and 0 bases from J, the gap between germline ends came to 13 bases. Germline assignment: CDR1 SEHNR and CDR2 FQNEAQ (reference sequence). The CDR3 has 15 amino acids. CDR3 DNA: TGTGCCAGCACGTTGGATCCGAGCTCCTACAATGAGCAGTTCTTC. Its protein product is CASTLDPSSYNEQFF. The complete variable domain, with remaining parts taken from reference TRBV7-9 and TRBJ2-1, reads DTGVSQNPRHKITKRGQNVTFRCDPISEHNRLYWYRQTLGQGPEFLTYFQNEAQLEKSRLLSDRFSAERPKGSFSTLEIQRTEQGDSAMYLCASTLDPSSYNEQFFGPGTRLTVL.

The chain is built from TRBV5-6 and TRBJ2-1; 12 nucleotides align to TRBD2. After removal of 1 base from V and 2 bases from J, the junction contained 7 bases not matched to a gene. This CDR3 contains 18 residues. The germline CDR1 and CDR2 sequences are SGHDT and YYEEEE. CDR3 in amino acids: CASSLLLAGGSPYNEQFF. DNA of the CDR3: TGTGCCAGCAGCTTGCTACTAGCGGGAGGTTCACCCTACAATGAGCAGTTCTTC.

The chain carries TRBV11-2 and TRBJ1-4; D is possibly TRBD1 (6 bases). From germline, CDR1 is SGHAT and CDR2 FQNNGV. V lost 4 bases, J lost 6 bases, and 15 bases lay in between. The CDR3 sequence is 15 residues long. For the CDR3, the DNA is TGTGCCAGCAGCTGGAGCCAGGGGCCGGATGAAAAACTGTTTTTT. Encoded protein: CASSWSQGPDEKLFF.

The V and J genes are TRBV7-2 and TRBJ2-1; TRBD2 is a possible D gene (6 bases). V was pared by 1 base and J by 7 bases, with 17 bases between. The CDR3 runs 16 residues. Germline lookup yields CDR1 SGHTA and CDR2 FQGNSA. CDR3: CASSLGNNGRENEQFF. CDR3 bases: TGTGCCAGCAGCTTAGGAAATAACGGGAGAGAGAATGAGCAGTTCTTC.

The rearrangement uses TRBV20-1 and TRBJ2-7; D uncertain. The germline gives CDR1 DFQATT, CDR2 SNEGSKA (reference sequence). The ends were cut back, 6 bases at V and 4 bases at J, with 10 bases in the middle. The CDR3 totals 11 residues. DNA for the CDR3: TGCAGTGCGCGTCTAGGATACGAGCAGTACTTC. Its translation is CSARLGYEQYF.

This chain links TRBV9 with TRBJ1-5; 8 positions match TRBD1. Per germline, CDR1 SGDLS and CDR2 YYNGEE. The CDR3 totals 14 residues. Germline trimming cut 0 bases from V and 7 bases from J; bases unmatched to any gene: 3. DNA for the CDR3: TGTGCCAGCAGCGTAGCAGGGGGCGACCAGCCCCAGCATTTT. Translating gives CASSVAGGDQPQHF.

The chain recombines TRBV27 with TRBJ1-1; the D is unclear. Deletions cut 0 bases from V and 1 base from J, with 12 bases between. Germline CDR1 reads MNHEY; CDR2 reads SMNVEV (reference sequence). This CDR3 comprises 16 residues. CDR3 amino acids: CASSLSDIGGNTEAFF. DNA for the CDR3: TGTGCCAGCAGTTTATCCGACATTGGAGGGAACACTGAAGCTTTCTTT.

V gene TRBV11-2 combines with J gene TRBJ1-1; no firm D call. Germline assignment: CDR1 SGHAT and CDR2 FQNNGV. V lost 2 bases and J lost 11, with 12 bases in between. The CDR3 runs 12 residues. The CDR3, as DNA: TGTGCCAGCAGCTTACCCCGCCTCCAGGCTTTCTTT. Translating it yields CASSLPRLQAFF.

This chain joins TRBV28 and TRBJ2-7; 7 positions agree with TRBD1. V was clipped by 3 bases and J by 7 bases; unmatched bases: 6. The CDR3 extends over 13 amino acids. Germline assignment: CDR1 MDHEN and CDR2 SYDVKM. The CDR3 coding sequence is TGTGCCAGCAGTTTGAAGGGGGCGAGGGAGCAGTACTTC. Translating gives CASSLKGAREQYF.